This entry lists 26 T cell receptor beta chains sequenced from one sample in a study of CD8+CD57+ T cells in acquired aplastic anemia. Genomic DNA, serving as template, underwent TCR beta VDJ and CDR3 profiling. Each CDR3 protein is one row after TCRdb ran MiXCR on the reads. This sample has a few hundred thousand distinct CDR3 sequences, with roughly 57% found just once. The sample taken for sequencing was sorted CD4+, CD8+, or CD8+CD57+ T cells (not recorded which) from PBMCs. These receptors were collected from a human donor in good health.

The genes are TRBV20-1 and TRBJ2-7; TRBD1 aligns across 10 bases. Per germline, CDR1 DFQATT and CDR2 SNEGSKA (reference sequence). Trimming cost V 6 bases and J 3 bases; bases outside gene matches: 14. The CDR3 consists of 16 residues. The CDR3 nucleotides read TGCAGTGCCCCTGGGGGGGGGGGACAGGGGTTCTACGAGCAGTACTTC. Its protein product is CSAPGGGGQGFYEQYF.

At least ten counts were recorded for this clonotype. J is TRBJ1-2 and V is TRBV6-5, with TRBD1 identical over 8 bases. The junction had 4 bases not matched to a gene; V was cut back by 4 bases and J by 0 bases. Germline V gene lookup returns CDR1 MNHEY and CDR2 SVGAGI. This CDR3 region has 15 residues. CDR3 DNA: TGTGCCAGCAGTTTGACAGGGGAGGCTAACTATGGCTACACCTTC. It yields the protein CASSLTGEANYGYTF.

This clonotype was picked up a small number of times. V gene TRBV7-9 combines with J gene TRBJ2-7; D is unresolved. The V and J ends lost 3 bases and 5 bases respectively, with 5 bases between them. Germline CDR1 and CDR2: SEHNR and FQNEAQ (reference sequence). This CDR3 has 11 amino acids. CDR3 nucleotides: TGTGCCAGCAGCTTCGGTAACGAGCAGTACTTC. Translating gives CASSFGNEQYF.

Remarks on this clonotype: Germline and junction disagree at one end, which may indicate a read error. CDR3 DNA: TGTGCCAGCAGCTTATCGGGGACAGGGACCTACAATGAGCAGCTCTTC. Translation gives CASSLSGTGTYNEQLF. The chain uses TRBV7-6 and TRBJ2-1, with 9 bases identical to TRBD1. Looked up from germline, CDR1 is SGHVS and CDR2 is FNYEAQ. This CDR3 contains 16 residues. Full variable domain (rest looked up from reference TRBV7-6 and TRBJ2-1): GAGVSQSPRYKVTKRGQDVALRCDPISGHVSLYWYRQALGQGPEFLTYFNYEAQQDKSGLPNDRFSAERPEGSISTLTIQRTEQRDSAMYRCASSLSGTGTYNEQLFGPGTRLTVL.

This clonotype was seen just once. The chain uses TRBV12-3 or TRBV12-4 and TRBJ1-1; D call uncertain. The V end lost 5 bases, the J end lost 8 bases, and 12 bases lay between the germline ends. CDR3 length: 12 residues. The DNA for the CDR3 is TGTGCCAGCAGTGCAGGTACATTCGAAGCTTTCTTT. Amino acids: CASSAGTFEAFF.

This clonotype has ten or more counts. The chain uses TRBV4-1 and TRBJ2-1; D ambiguous. Germline V CDR1 and CDR2: MGHRA, YSYEKL. The V end lost 0 bases, the J end lost 4 bases, and 13 bases lay between the germline ends. The CDR3 loop spans 16 amino acids. The CDR3 is CASSQDGSWGYNEQFF. The CDR3 coding sequence is TGCGCCAGCAGCCAAGATGGGTCATGGGGTTACAATGAGCAGTTCTTC.

The chain has TRBV19 and TRBJ1-2; D is uncertain. The CDR3 is 14 residues long. V lost 7 bases, J lost 0 bases, and 12 bases lay in between. Germline CDR1 LNHDA, CDR2 SQIVND (reference sequence). DNA of the CDR3: TGTGCCAGTACCCCGGGTGCACCTAACTATGGCTACACCTTC. It translates to CASTPGAPNYGYTF.

This chain uses TRBV2 with TRBJ2-1, with 13 bases fitting TRBD2. V gave up 7 bases and J gave up 4 bases; unmatched junction bases: 4. There are 15 residues in the CDR3. Germline V gene lookup returns CDR1 SNHLY and CDR2 FYNNEI. The CDR3 bases are TGTGCCAGCACAGAGACTAGCGGGGGGTACAATGAGCAGTTCTTC. It encodes CASTETSGGYNEQFF.

The chain has TRBV20-1 and TRBJ1-1; 7 nucleotides match TRBD1. Germline trimming cut 4 bases from V and 1 base from J; bases unmatched to any gene: 6. CDR3 length: 14 amino acids. Per germline, CDR1 DFQATT and CDR2 SNEGSKA (reference sequence). CDR3 in amino acids: CSATGTVWNTEAFF. In DNA, the CDR3 is TGCAGTGCTACCGGGACAGTCTGGAACACTGAAGCTTTCTTT.

There are a few counts of this clonotype. This rearrangement joins TRBV7-4 to TRBJ1-1; TRBD1 is a possible D gene (5 bases). This CDR3 has 15 residues. The V gene's germline CDR1 is SGHVT and CDR2 SQSDAQ. V lost 1 base and J 2 bases, leaving 11 bases between the germline ends. The CDR3 bases are TGTGCCAGCAGCTTAGAAGGCCAGGGAAACACTGAAGCTTTCTTT. Its translation is CASSLEGQGNTEAFF.

CDR3 loop: CASSLVRGINQETQYF. The CDR3 DNA reads as TGTGCCAGCAGCTTAGTTCGCGGGATCAATCAAGAGACCCAGTACTTC. The gene calls are TRBV7-8 and TRBJ2-5; maybe TRBD2 (6 bases). CDR3 length: 16 amino acids. Germline loops: CDR1 SGHVS, CDR2 FQNEAQ. V was shortened by 1 base and J by 2 bases, with 14 bases between the two germline ends.

The gene calls are TRBV24-1 and TRBJ2-2; D is uncertain. Trimming removed 7 bases at V and 0 bases at J, with 8 bases between. CDR3 size: 14 residues. CDR1 is KGHDR and CDR2 is SFDVKD in the germline V gene. CDR3 coding DNA: TGTGCCACCAGGGCAGGACCGAACACCGGGGAGCTGTTTTTT. Its translation: CATRAGPNTGELFF.

The chain employs TRBV29-1 and TRBJ1-5, with D tentatively TRBD1 (5 bases). V lost 6 bases and J 5 bases, leaving 17 bases between the germline ends. Germline values: CDR1 SQVTM, CDR2 ANQGSEA. This CDR3 is 14 amino acids long. This CDR3 is CSVAGRGGDQPQHF. In DNA form, the CDR3 reads TGCAGCGTCGCGGGACGCGGGGGAGATCAGCCCCAGCATTTT.

V and J are TRBV29-1 and TRBJ1-2; perhaps TRBD1 as D (6 bases). There are 14 residues in the CDR3. Per germline, CDR1 SQVTM and CDR2 ANQGSEA. The V gene lost 3 bases and the J gene lost 7 bases, with 18 bases spanning the gap. The CDR3 loop is CSVDLTGAPFGYTF. DNA for the CDR3: TGCAGCGTTGACCTGACAGGAGCCCCTTTTGGCTACACCTTC.

This clonotype has a handful of counts. V is TRBV7-2 and J is TRBJ1-2, with 8 bases identical to TRBD1. Germline V gives CDR1 SGHTA, CDR2 FQGNSA. This CDR3 is built from 15 residues. V dropped 5 bases and J dropped 4; count of bases not matched to a gene: 9. DNA of the CDR3: TGTGCCAGCAGCCATGGGGACAGGCCTTCCTATGGCTACACCTTC. Amino acids: CASSHGDRPSYGYTF.

This clonotype appeared many times. The genes are TRBV5-5 and TRBJ2-7, with D perhaps matching TRBD1 (7 bases). The germline gives CDR1 SGHKS, CDR2 YYEKEE (reference sequence). V was trimmed by 4 bases and J by 6 bases, leaving 29 bases between them. The CDR3 has 18 residues. The CDR3 DNA sequence: TGTGCCAGCAGCCTCGGGACAGCTACGACTAGTACTCCTTCCGAGCAGTACTTC. Residues: CASSLGTATTSTPSEQYF.

CDR3 DNA: TGTGCCAGCAGCTTGGAACCAGCGGAGTACGAGCAGTACTTC. Its translation is CASSLEPAEYEQYF. The chain has TRBV7-2 and TRBJ2-7; maybe TRBD2 (5 bases). V shed 3 bases and J shed 4 bases, with 13 bases lying between them. Per the germline V gene, CDR1 is SGHTA and CDR2 is FQGNSA. The CDR3 is 14 amino acids.

The J gene is TRBJ1-2, the V gene TRBV12-3 or TRBV12-4, with 7 bases matching TRBD1. The length of the CDR3 is 12 residues. J lost 11 bases, V lost 7 bases, and 10 bases had no gene match. The CDR3 spells CASTTGVPGYTF. DNA for the CDR3: TGTGCCAGCACTACAGGGGTGCCTGGTTACACCTTC.

V and J are TRBV9 and TRBJ1-5; D may be TRBD1 (5 bases). From germline, CDR1 is SGDLS and CDR2 YYNGEE. Trimming took off 3 bases at V and 5 bases at J, with 9 bases between the two ends. The CDR3 covers 13 residues. CDR3 nucleotides: TGTGCCAGCAGCGGAGGGGATTATCAGCCCCAGCATTTT. It codes for CASSGGDYQPQHF.

V gene TRBV29-1 combines with J gene TRBJ2-7; 7 bases align to TRBD1. With 6 bases clipped from V and 2 bases from J, the junction kept 7 bases outside the gene matches. Germline CDR1 and CDR2: SQVTM and ANQGSEA. The CDR3 sequence is 13 residues long. CDR3 DNA: TGCAGCGTAGATGACAGGGTCCCCTACGAGCAGTACTTC. Encoded protein: CSVDDRVPYEQYF.

This clonotype showed up many times. J is TRBJ2-1 and V is TRBV5-4, with 7 bases that match TRBD1. V shed 0 bases, J shed 4 bases, and the junction held 4 bases outside the gene matches. This CDR3 spans 15 amino acids. Germline V gene sequence: CDR1 SGHNT, CDR2 YYREEE (reference sequence). The CDR3 nucleotides are TGTGCCAGCAGCTTGGGCAGGACAGGTTACAATGAGCAGTTCTTC. Protein product: CASSLGRTGYNEQFF.

This clonotype was recorded many times. The rearrangement joins TRBV7-8 to TRBJ2-1, with TRBD2 identical over 12 bases. Trimming removed 4 bases from V and 3 bases from J; junction bases left unmatched: 4. Per the germline V gene, CDR1 is SGHVS and CDR2 is FQNEAQ. The CDR3 extends over 16 amino acids. CDR3 bases: TGTGCCAGCAGCTCCAGGACTAGCGGGGACTACAATGAGCAGTTCTTC. Translated: CASSSRTSGDYNEQFF.

Note on this clonotype: A read error may explain this, as a much larger clone is one base away. The rearrangement uses TRBV4-1 and TRBJ2-2, with D possibly being TRBD2 (6 bases). The CDR3 totals 15 residues. Germline V gene data show CDR1 as MGHRA and CDR2 as YSYEKL. CDR3 sequence (DNA): TGCGCCAGCAGCCAAGTGTTGGGGCAGATCGGGGGGCTGTTTTTT. It encodes CASSQVLGQIGGLFF.

This chain uses TRBV7-9 with TRBJ2-2; 7 nucleotides align to TRBD2. Germline V gives CDR1 SEHNR, CDR2 FQNEAQ (reference sequence). V shed 3 bases and J 4 bases; nucleotides not matched to a gene: 8. The CDR3 extends over 16 amino acids. DNA of the CDR3: TGTGCCAGCAGCTTGGCGGGAGCCATAAGCACCGGGGAGCTGTTTTTT. This translates into CASSLAGAISTGELFF.

This chain links TRBV29-1 with TRBJ2-1, with D maybe TRBD2 (6 bases). V lost 6 bases and J 5 bases, leaving 14 bases between the germline ends. CDR3 length: 13 amino acids. CDR1 and CDR2 (germline): SQVTM, ANQGSEA. The CDR3 region is CSVSGRENNEQFF. In nucleotides, the CDR3 is TGCAGCGTCTCTGGACGGGAGAACAATGAGCAGTTCTTC.

The sample holds one count of this clonotype. The CDR3 loop is CSVRDGTEAFF. The CDR3 nucleotides are TGCAGCGTTCGGGACGGCACTGAAGCTTTCTTT. The V call is TRBV29-1, the J call TRBJ1-1, with D possibly TRBD1 on 5 matching bases. The germline V and J ends were trimmed by 5 bases and 4 bases, with 8 bases remaining between them. CDR3 length equals 11 residues. Germline V lookup: CDR1 SQVTM, CDR2 ANQGSEA.